This TCR beta chain was recorded in a study of shared clonotypes between healthy human individuals. Using immunoSEQ multiplex PCR, the repertoire was profiled, and TCRdb retains in-frame clones only, with some absent. This table has 1,100,000 or so clones, approximately 80% appearing once. The germline gives CDR1 MDHEN, CDR2 SYDVKM. The CDR3 runs to 15 residues. The ends lost 6 bases at V and 4 bases at J; junction bases unmatched: 6. Sequencing was carried out using memory CD4+ T cells from PBMCs. As to subset: CD45RA-negative fraction. The clonotype was recovered from a man between 18 and 35 years old in good health. Some clones in this sample may be carry-over from other donors' samples. This rearrangement joins TRBV28 to TRBJ2-6, with 7 nucleotides matching TRBD1. The CDR3 coding sequence is TGTGCCAGCAGCGAGGGGGCGGCGGGGGCCAACGTCCTGACTTTC. Its protein is CASSEGAAGANVLTF.